This T cell receptor (beta chain) originates from a study of blood T cell repertoires in COVID-19. The CDR3 has 14 amino acids. The trim removed 4 bases at V and 2 bases at J, leaving 4 bases unmatched. From germline, CDR1 is SGHKS and CDR2 YYEKEE (reference sequence). Using immunoSEQ multiplex PCR, the repertoire was profiled, and TCRdb retains in-frame clones only, with some absent. Here the sample spans 80,000 to 100,000 clones, approximately 81% being singletons. This clonotype originated in a man between 60 and 70 years old with acute or convalescent COVID-19. Sequenced sample: peripheral blood. V is TRBV5-5 and J is TRBJ2-3, with TRBD2 identical over 7 bases. CDR3 region: CASSGGRHTDTQYF. CDR3 sequence (DNA): TGTGCCAGCAGCGGCGGGAGACACACAGATACGCAGTATTTT.